These 32 T cell receptor beta chains were all obtained from the same sample, sequenced in a study of cytomegalovirus exposure and HLA in healthy donors (TCRdb year 2017). The library was generated by the immunoSEQ multiplex PCR assay. A mixture of 60 forward primers for TCR Vbeta segments and 13 reverse primers for TCR Jbeta segments was used in the multiplex PCR. TCRdb obtained this table from immuneACCESS and retained in-frame rearrangements with V and J assigned. These tables miss some clones; where compared with another copy, unresolved V genes account for less than half of the shortfall, and the remainder is unexplained. In this sample the table shows tens of thousands of clones, 65% to 75% of which occur a single time. Roughly 25% of the sample is taken by the ten largest. The sample comprised PBMCs. These receptors were collected from a man aged 45-65 years in good health and CMV-seropositive.

The rearrangement uses TRBV28 and TRBJ1-2; tentatively, D is TRBD1 (6 bases). The CDR3 sequence is 13 residues long. Germline loops: CDR1 MDHEN, CDR2 SYDVKM. V gave up 2 bases and J gave up 8 bases, with 12 bases separating them. The CDR3 region has the DNA TGTGCCAGCAGTTTAACAGGGCATCGGGGCTACACCTTC. It codes for CASSLTGHRGYTF.

This clone was recorded once. V gene TRBV10-1 combines with J gene TRBJ2-3; weak D call: TRBD2 (6 bases). Germline-derived CDR1 and CDR2 are WNHNN and SYGVQD (reference sequence). CDR3 size: 14 residues. The germline V and J ends were trimmed by 2 bases and 11 bases, with 17 bases remaining between them. This CDR3 is CASSESGLYGEQYF. The DNA of the CDR3 is TGCGCCAGCAGTGAGAGCGGGCTATACGGGGAGCAGTATTTT.

The rearrangement links TRBV13 to TRBJ2-2; 12 bases align to TRBD2. Germline V gene data show CDR1 as PRHDT and CDR2 as FYEKMQ (reference sequence). The CDR3 loop spans 16 amino acids. The trim removed 3 bases at V and 7 bases at J, leaving 6 bases unmatched. CDR3 residues: CASSFATSGSLGELFF. The CDR3 nucleotides read TGTGCCAGCAGCTTCGCGACTAGCGGGAGTCTCGGGGAGCTGTTTTTT.

The chain couples TRBV5-8 to TRBJ1-5, with 7 bases fitting TRBD1. Germline CDR1 and CDR2: SGHTS and YDEGEE. The V gene end was trimmed by 2 bases and the J gene end by 0 bases; junction bases not matched to a gene: 8. The CDR3 is made up of 17 amino acids. CDR3: CASSLGQVGLSNQPQHF. The DNA of the CDR3 is TGTGCCAGCAGCTTAGGACAGGTGGGGCTTAGCAATCAGCCCCAGCATTTT.

The chain links TRBV28 to TRBJ1-1; D not certain. Trimming left V 1 base short and J 1 base short, with 4 bases between. From germline, CDR1 is MDHEN and CDR2 SYDVKM. The CDR3 consists of 13 residues. CDR3 sequence (DNA): TGTGCCAGCAGTTTATCCCAGAACACTGAAGCTTTCTTT. This translates into CASSLSQNTEAFF. Full variable domain (missing parts from reference TRBV28 and TRBJ1-1): DVKVTQSSRYLVKRTGEKVFLECVQDMDHENMFWYRQDPGLGLRLIYFSYDVKMKEKGDIPEGYSVSREKKERFSLILESASTNQTSMYLCASSLSQNTEAFFGQGTRLTVV.

This clone has more than one count but fewer than ten. V is TRBV6-1 and J is TRBJ1-1; D is unclear. With 6 bases removed from V and 1 base from J, the gap between germline ends came to 12 bases. CDR1 is MNHNS and CDR2 is SASEGT in the germline V gene. There are 14 residues in the CDR3. CDR3 in amino acids: CASRVRRGNTEAFF. The CDR3 coding sequence is TGTGCCAGCAGGGTACGACGGGGGAACACTGAAGCTTTCTTT.

This clone appeared a few times. As DNA, the CDR3 is TGTGCCAGCAGTCGCAGCGGATCTGGAAACACCATATATTTT. Protein: CASSRSGSGNTIYF. The V call is TRBV6-6, the J call TRBJ1-3, with D unclear. V was clipped by 5 bases and J by 1 base, with 9 bases between them. CDR1 is MNHNY and CDR2 is SVGAGI in the germline V gene (reference sequence). The CDR3 spans 14 residues.

This clone was observed a few times. The chain has TRBV27 and TRBJ1-1, with D uncertain. The length of the CDR3 is 13 residues. The V gene lost 0 bases and the J gene lost 7 bases, with 9 bases spanning the gap. Looked up from germline, CDR1 is MNHEY and CDR2 is SMNVEV (reference sequence). The CDR3 DNA reads TGTGCCAGCAGTTTATCGATCGGCGGTGAAGCTTTCTTT. Protein product: CASSLSIGGEAFF.

This chain links TRBV7-8 with TRBJ1-1, with D perhaps TRBD1 (5 bases). The CDR3 runs 15 residues. Trimming took 3 bases from V and 1 from J, leaving 12 bases between them. CDR1 and CDR2 (germline): SGHVS, FQNEAQ. CDR3 DNA sequence: TGTGCCAGCAGCTTCTCCGGGGGAGGGAACACTGAAGCTTTCTTT. The encoded protein is CASSFSGGGNTEAFF.

V and J are TRBV5-1 and TRBJ1-2, with 12 bases lining up with TRBD1. Germline CDR1 reads SGHRS; CDR2 reads YFSETQ. CDR3 length: 16 amino acids. V trimming: 5 bases; J trimming: 7 bases; junction bases outside the gene matches: 12. The CDR3 region is CASSSTGTGGAGGYTF. CDR3 sequence (DNA): TGCGCCAGCAGTTCGACCGGGACAGGGGGCGCAGGTGGCTACACCTTC.

The chain has TRBV6-5 and TRBJ2-3; 11 bases are a match to TRBD1. The trim removed 5 bases at V and 9 bases at J, leaving 4 bases unmatched. Looked up from germline, CDR1 is MNHEY and CDR2 is SVGAGI. This CDR3 comprises 13 residues. CDR3 DNA sequence: TGTGCCAGCAGTACAGGACAGGGGGCAACGCAGTATTTT. Its translation is CASSTGQGATQYF.

The rearrangement uses TRBV6-1 and TRBJ2-1; 9 bases match TRBD1. Trimming removed 4 bases from V and 6 bases from J; junction bases left unmatched: 4. This CDR3 comprises 14 residues. Germline V lookup: CDR1 MNHNS, CDR2 SASEGT. CDR3 DNA sequence: TGTGCCAGCAGTGCAAAGGGACAGGGCAATGAGCAGTTCTTC. It encodes CASSAKGQGNEQFF.

The chain combines TRBV19 with TRBJ2-7; TRBD1 agrees at 9 bases. Germline CDR1 and CDR2: LNHDA and SQIVND (reference sequence). The CDR3 has 14 residues. After removal of 6 bases from V and 3 bases from J, the junction contained 6 bases not matched to a gene. In nucleotides, the CDR3 is TGTGCCAGTAGCACCGGGACAGGGCACTACGAGCAGTACTTC. Translated: CASSTGTGHYEQYF.

This clone was detected only a few times. The chain recombines TRBV9 with TRBJ1-1, with a possible D match to TRBD1 (6 bases). V was pared by 0 bases and J by 0 bases, with 9 bases between. Germline loops: CDR1 SGDLS, CDR2 YYNGEE. The CDR3 totals 15 residues. The CDR3 DNA follows: TGTGCCAGCAGCGTAGAGGGGGTAATGAACACTGAAGCTTTCTTT. Amino acid sequence: CASSVEGVMNTEAFF.

This clone has only a few counts. This chain connects TRBV20-1 to TRBJ2-4; 7 bases agree with TRBD1. Germline V gene sequence: CDR1 DFQATT, CDR2 SNEGSKA (reference sequence). The CDR3 length is 11 residues. V was clipped by 6 bases and J by 11 bases; unmatched bases: 7. The CDR3 DNA reads TGCAGTGCGGAAGACAGGGCAGTTCAGTACTTC. Its protein product is CSAEDRAVQYF.

This clone was found a few times. This chain uses TRBV30 with TRBJ2-7, with TRBD2 identical over 9 bases. Germline values: CDR1 GTSNPN, CDR2 SVGIG (reference sequence). The CDR3 length is 14 residues. Unmatched junction bases numbered 6, after V lost 3 bases and J lost 3 bases. The CDR3 sequence is CAWRGSGRDYEQYF. The CDR3 DNA reads as TGTGCCTGGAGAGGTAGCGGGAGAGACTACGAGCAGTACTTC.

The chain combines TRBV5-4 with TRBJ2-1; 11 nucleotides line up with TRBD2. CDR3 length equals 15 residues. The V and J ends lost 5 bases and 5 bases, in that order; junction bases with no gene match: 6. Germline CDR1 is SGHNT and CDR2 is YYREEE (reference sequence). The CDR3 loop is CASRLGTSGNNEQFF. In DNA, the CDR3 is TGTGCCAGCAGACTCGGGACTAGCGGAAACAATGAGCAGTTCTTC.

V gene TRBV7-2 combines with J gene TRBJ2-7; tentative D call: TRBD2 (6 bases). V lost 5 bases and J 6 bases, leaving 14 bases between the germline ends. The CDR3 consists of 13 residues. Germline V CDR1 and CDR2: SGHTA, FQGNSA. In DNA, the CDR3 is TGTGCCAGCAGCCCCCGGAGGGCGGGCGAGCAGTACTTC. Its translation is CASSPRRAGEQYF. Using reference TRBV7-2 and TRBJ2-7 for the parts outside the CDR3, the full variable domain is GAGVSQSPSNKVTEKGKDVELRCDPISGHTALYWYRQSLGQGLEFLIYFQGNSAPDKSGLPSDRFSAERTGGSVSTLTIQRTQQEDSAVYLCASSPRRAGEQYFGPGTRLTVT.

The rearrangement uses TRBV2 and TRBJ2-6; unclear D gene. The CDR3 has 13 residues. V was trimmed by 6 bases and J by 4 bases, leaving 7 bases between them. Germline values: CDR1 SNHLY, CDR2 FYNNEI. CDR3 region: CASRRVGANVLTF. The DNA for the CDR3 is TGTGCCAGCAGACGGGTCGGGGCCAACGTCCTGACTTTC.

The chain couples TRBV7-3 to TRBJ2-2, with 10 nucleotides matching TRBD2. CDR1 SGHTA and CDR2 FQGTGA come from the germline V gene. CDR3 size: 17 residues. The V gene end was trimmed by 0 bases and the J gene end by 1 base; junction bases not matched to a gene: 2. The CDR3 sequence: CASSLTPSGRNTGELFF. CDR3 in DNA: TGTGCCAGCAGCTTAACCCCTAGCGGGAGGAACACCGGGGAGCTGTTTTTT. The variable domain in full, completed from reference TRBV7-3 and TRBJ2-2, reads GAGVSQTPSNKVTEKGKYVELRCDPISGHTALYWYRQSLGQGPEFLIYFQGTGAADDSGLPNDRFFAVRPEGSVSTLKIQRTERGDSAVYLCASSLTPSGRNTGELFFGEGSRLTVL.

The chain employs TRBV7-2 and TRBJ2-7; 10 bases match TRBD2. J lost 6 bases, V lost 1 base, and 0 bases had no gene match. CDR1 is SGHTA and CDR2 is FQGNSA in the germline V gene. The CDR3 has 13 amino acids. This CDR3 reads CASSLGLAGEQYF. The CDR3 DNA reads as TGTGCCAGCAGCTTAGGACTAGCGGGCGAGCAGTACTTC.

This clone has just a few counts. The chain couples TRBV7-6 to TRBJ2-7; 9 nucleotides agree with TRBD2. After removal of 1 base from V and 2 bases from J, the junction contained 6 bases not matched to a gene. Germline CDR1 SGHVS, CDR2 FNYEAQ. The CDR3 sequence is 16 residues long. The CDR3 DNA sequence: TGTGCCAGCAGCTTAGAGGCTAGCGGGACTCCCTACGAGCAGTACTTC. Its translation is CASSLEASGTPYEQYF.

This chain connects TRBV9 to TRBJ2-2; TRBD2 matches 11 bases. V lost 4 bases, J lost 7 bases, and 12 bases stayed unmatched. The CDR3 runs 17 residues. Per the germline V gene, CDR1 is SGDLS and CDR2 is YYNGEE. CDR3 DNA sequence: TGTGCCAGCAGCCTACGGACTAGCGGGCAGGGCATCGGGGAGCTGTTTTTT. Amino acids: CASSLRTSGQGIGELFF.

This chain uses TRBV6-5 with TRBJ2-7; the D gene is possibly TRBD2 (5 bases). V was trimmed by 0 bases and J by 3 bases, leaving 12 bases between them. Germline V gene sequence: CDR1 MNHEY, CDR2 SVGAGI. This CDR3 has 15 amino acids. CDR3 in DNA: TGTGCCAGCAGTTACTCAGGTCCGGGGAACTACGAGCAGTACTTC. Encoded protein: CASSYSGPGNYEQYF.

In this sample, this clone turned up once. The rearrangement joins TRBV5-1 to TRBJ2-3; weak D call: TRBD2 (6 bases). The V end lost 0 bases, the J end lost 0 bases, and 8 bases lay between the germline ends. CDR1 is SGHRS, CDR2 YFSETQ, per germline. This CDR3 has 15 residues. The CDR3 sequence: CASSLEGTSTDTQYF. The CDR3 nucleotides are TGCGCCAGCAGCTTGGAAGGGACTAGCACAGATACGCAGTATTTT.

This clone was observed many times. The CDR3 sequence is CASSSGTYGYTF. CDR3 nucleotides: TGTGCCAGCAGTAGCGGTACCTATGGCTACACCTTC. V and J are TRBV27 and TRBJ1-2; D not certain. The CDR3 spans 12 residues. V was clipped by 5 bases and J by 4 bases, with 8 bases between them. Germline V CDR1 and CDR2: MNHEY, SMNVEV (reference sequence).

This clone was observed once. The chain carries TRBV9 and TRBJ2-7; TRBD2 might be the D (5 bases). The CDR3 has 15 amino acids. Germline assignment: CDR1 SGDLS and CDR2 YYNGEE. The ends were cut back, 0 bases at V and 3 bases at J, with 13 bases in the middle. The CDR3 spells CASSVDPGTFYEQYF. As DNA, the CDR3 is TGTGCCAGCAGCGTAGATCCGGGAACGTTCTACGAGCAGTACTTC.

The chain couples TRBV12-2 to TRBJ1-5. TRBV12-2 corresponds to a pseudogene. The CDR3 covers 13 residues. The CDR3 sequence is CASRRETDQPQHF. The CDR3, as DNA: TGTGCAAGTCGCAGGGAGACCGACCAGCCCCAGCATTTT.

This clone was observed once. The chain combines TRBV4-1 with TRBJ1-2; 9 bases line up with TRBD1. Germline V lookup: CDR1 MGHRA, CDR2 YSYEKL. V lost 0 bases to trimming and J lost 10 bases; unmatched junction nucleotides: 9. The CDR3 runs 15 residues. The CDR3 bases are TGCGCCAGCAGCCAAGATGGGGGGACAGGGTCCTACTACACCTTC. Protein product: CASSQDGGTGSYYTF.

This clone appeared a single time. V usage is TRBV7-2 and J usage is TRBJ2-5; maybe TRBD2 (6 bases). CDR1 is SGHTA, CDR2 FQGNSA, per germline. The CDR3 runs to 15 residues. Trimming took off 1 base at V and 5 bases at J, with 14 bases between the two ends. The CDR3 sequence is CASSLVTRGPETQYF. In nucleotides, the CDR3 is TGTGCCAGCAGCTTAGTGACTAGGGGTCCTGAGACCCAGTACTTC.

This rearrangement joins TRBV30 to TRBJ2-5; 7 positions agree with TRBD1. CDR3 length: 13 residues. Germline lookup yields CDR1 GTSNPN and CDR2 SVGIG (reference sequence). The V gene end was trimmed by 3 bases and the J gene end by 2 bases; junction bases not matched to a gene: 3. The CDR3 region is CAWSRGSQETQYF. CDR3 in DNA: TGTGCCTGGAGCAGGGGGAGTCAAGAGACCCAGTACTTC.

This chain's CDR3 is CASGGWGVQVNTEAFF. CDR3 sequence (DNA): TGTGCCAGCGGGGGGTGGGGGGTTCAAGTGAACACTGAAGCTTTCTTT. The chain joins TRBV5-6 to TRBJ1-1, with D tentatively TRBD1 (5 bases). CDR3 length equals 16 residues. Per germline, CDR1 SGHDT and CDR2 YYEEEE. V lost 7 bases and J lost 0, with 19 bases in between.